The text below deals with one TCR beta chain. In the original workflow: Estimates of nucleated cell counts were drawn from the amplification of reference gene primers. Measured with immunoSEQ multiplex PCR; TCRdb has only the in-frame clones, and not every one. The V and J calls and clone size come from that table; D and trimming were worked out from the DNA. The profile shows about 180,000 clones, around 80% of them singletons. The data belong to a study of blood T cell repertoires in COVID-19. CDR3 length: 15 residues. J gave up 2 bases and V 6 bases, and 5 bases lay outside the gene matches. The germline V gene encodes CDR1 ENHRY and CDR2 SYGVKD.

Specimen: peripheral blood. The sequence came from an elderly woman with COVID-19, enrolled during active disease. The V call is TRBV10-3, the J call TRBJ2-2; the match to TRBD1 covers 8 bases. Here the CDR3 DNA reads TGTGCCATCAGAGCCGGGACAGGAAACACCGGGGAGCTGTTTTTT. This sequence encodes CAIRAGTGNTGELFF.